A selection of T cell receptor beta chains follows, all from one sample in a study of CD8 T cells in ankylosing spondylitis. One entry per CDR3 protein results from TCRdb running MiXCR on the 5' RACE reads. The sample lists approximately 350,000 distinct CDR3 sequences, roughly 20% seen once, with around 14% in the top ten. The specimen was blood, either unsorted or a sorted T cell fraction (not recorded which). Receptors were obtained from a male donor with ankylosing spondylitis or in good health (not recorded which). CDR3s include the opening cysteine and the closing phenylalanine or tryptophan. The D gene is left open where the match is weak. A row's size may be missing; if present it is once, few, many or a size class.

d_call: -; v_call: TRBV2; clone_size: few; j_call: TRBJ1-1; cdr3_nt: TGTGCCACGGAGGGGGTGGGCACTGAAGCTTTCTTT; cdr3_aa: CATEGVGTEAFF
d_call: TRBD2; v_call: TRBV27; clone_size: few; j_call: TRBJ2-5; cdr3_nt: TGTGCCAGCAGTTTGCTAGCGGGGGACCCCCAAGAGACCCAGTACTTC; cdr3_aa: CASSLLAGDPQETQYF
d_call: -; v_call: TRBV7-9; clone_size: few; j_call: TRBJ2-2; cdr3_nt: TGTGCCAGCAGCTTAGGACTTAAAACCGGGGAGCTGTTTTTT; cdr3_aa: CASSLGLKTGELFF
d_call: TRBD1; v_call: TRBV28; clone_size: -; j_call: TRBJ2-7; cdr3_nt: TGTGCCAGCACCTTGACTCCGGGACAGGGTGCCGAGCAGTACTTC; cdr3_aa: CASTLTPGQGAEQYF
d_call: -; v_call: TRBV7-6; clone_size: -; j_call: TRBJ2-2; cdr3_nt: TGTGCCAGCGGGACATACACCGGGGAGCTGTTTTTT; cdr3_aa: CASGTYTGELFF
d_call: TRBD2; v_call: TRBV11-2; clone_size: -; j_call: TRBJ2-7; cdr3_nt: TGTGCCAGCAGCCACCTCTGGGCGGGGGGATTAACCTACGAGCAGTACTTC; cdr3_aa: CASSHLWAGGLTYEQYF
d_call: TRBD2; v_call: TRBV7-3; clone_size: few; j_call: TRBJ2-5; cdr3_nt: TGTGCCAGCAGCTTAGAACTAGCGGCCCAAGAGACCCAGTACTTC; cdr3_aa: CASSLELAAQETQYF
d_call: -; v_call: TRBV5-1; clone_size: -; j_call: TRBJ2-7; cdr3_nt: TGCGCCAGCAGCTTGGACAGGTCGGGGGTCTACGAGCAGTACTTC; cdr3_aa: CASSLDRSGVYEQYF
d_call: TRBD2; v_call: TRBV6-1; clone_size: -; j_call: TRBJ2-1; cdr3_nt: TGTGCCAGCATCCTTAGCGGGGGGGCTTACAATGAGCAGTTATTC; cdr3_aa: CASILSGGAYNEQLF
d_call: TRBD2; v_call: TRBV4-2; clone_size: -; j_call: TRBJ2-7; cdr3_nt: TGTGCCAGCAGTCCAGAGAGCGGGGGGCAATCCTACGAGCAGTACTTC; cdr3_aa: CASSPESGGQSYEQYF
d_call: TRBD1; v_call: TRBV30; clone_size: few; j_call: TRBJ2-1; cdr3_nt: TGTGCCTGGGCCCGGGACAGGGGGTTCAATGAGCAGTTCTTC; cdr3_aa: CAWARDRGFNEQFF
d_call: -; v_call: TRBV7-8; clone_size: many; j_call: TRBJ1-4; cdr3_nt: TGTGCCAGCAGCCCTAGCCGATCGACATCGCCCTTCTATGAAAAACTGTTTTTT; cdr3_aa: CASSPSRSTSPFYEKLFF
d_call: TRBD1; v_call: TRBV4-1; clone_size: few; j_call: TRBJ1-1; cdr3_nt: TGCGCCAGCAGCCCAGTCGGACAGGGAGAGGTCACTGAAGCTTTCTTT; cdr3_aa: CASSPVGQGEVTEAFF
d_call: -; v_call: TRBV14; clone_size: -; j_call: TRBJ1-4; cdr3_nt: TGTGCCAGCAGCCAAGAGGCTCGGGTTGTCCGAGGCGAAAAACTGTTTTTT; cdr3_aa: CASSQEARVVRGEKLFF
d_call: TRBD2; v_call: TRBV5-1; clone_size: few; j_call: TRBJ2-7; cdr3_nt: TGCGCCAGCAAAAAATGGGACTATTCCTACGAGCAGTACTTC; cdr3_aa: CASKKWDYSYEQYF
d_call: -; v_call: TRBV19; clone_size: -; j_call: TRBJ2-3; cdr3_nt: TGTGCCAGTATGAGAGGGGGGGAGGGATCAGATACGCAGTATTTT; cdr3_aa: CASMRGGEGSDTQYF
d_call: -; v_call: TRBV12-3/TRBV12-4; clone_size: few; j_call: TRBJ2-2; cdr3_nt: TGTGCCAGCCATCACGGCCTAGAGGTTCCCGGGGAGCTGTTTTTT; cdr3_aa: CASHHGLEVPGELFF
d_call: -; v_call: TRBV6-5; clone_size: few; j_call: TRBJ2-7; cdr3_nt: TGTGCCAGCAGTTACTCCCCGGACGGAGGCTACGAGCAGTACTTC; cdr3_aa: CASSYSPDGGYEQYF
d_call: -; v_call: TRBV9; clone_size: -; j_call: TRBJ2-7; cdr3_nt: TGTGCCAGCAGCGTAGCCCCTGGGGACTCCATTTCCTACGAGCAGTACTTC; cdr3_aa: CASSVAPGDSISYEQYF
d_call: TRBD1; v_call: TRBV7-9; clone_size: -; j_call: TRBJ2-5; cdr3_nt: TGTGCCAGCAGCATGACAGGGGGAGAGACCCAGTACTTC; cdr3_aa: CASSMTGGETQYF
d_call: -; v_call: TRBV10-2; clone_size: few; j_call: TRBJ2-4; cdr3_nt: TGCGCCAGCGGACTACAACCCGCCCAAAACATTCAGTACTTC; cdr3_aa: CASGLQPAQNIQYF
d_call: TRBD2; v_call: TRBV12-3/TRBV12-4; clone_size: few; j_call: TRBJ2-5; cdr3_nt: TGTGCCAGCCTCGGGGATAGCGGGGGCCAAGAGACCCAGTACTTC; cdr3_aa: CASLGDSGGQETQYF
d_call: -; v_call: TRBV12-3/TRBV12-4; clone_size: -; j_call: TRBJ2-1; cdr3_nt: TGTGCCAGCAGAGTCTGGGGCTCCTACAATGAGCAGTTCTTC; cdr3_aa: CASRVWGSYNEQFF
d_call: -; v_call: TRBV5-1; clone_size: -; j_call: TRBJ2-1; cdr3_nt: TGCGCCAGCAGCGCGTCACAGGGAGGGTCCTACAATGAGCAGTTCTTC; cdr3_aa: CASSASQGGSYNEQFF
d_call: -; v_call: TRBV27; clone_size: few; j_call: TRBJ1-2; cdr3_nt: TGTGCCAGCAGAAGTGGGGTTGGCTACACCTTC; cdr3_aa: CASRSGVGYTF
d_call: -; v_call: TRBV14; clone_size: -; j_call: TRBJ2-7; cdr3_nt: TGTGCCAGCAGCCATATGGGACGTTCAGAGCAGTACTTC; cdr3_aa: CASSHMGRSEQYF
d_call: TRBD2; v_call: TRBV5-5; clone_size: many; j_call: TRBJ2-1; cdr3_nt: TGTGCCAGCAGCTTGTCCGGGACTACCCACAATGAGCAGTTCTTC; cdr3_aa: CASSLSGTTHNEQFF
d_call: -; v_call: TRBV2; clone_size: few; j_call: TRBJ2-1; cdr3_nt: TGTGCCAGCAGTGAAGTCGGGGAACATGAGCAGTTCTTC; cdr3_aa: CASSEVGEHEQFF
d_call: -; v_call: TRBV9; clone_size: few; j_call: TRBJ2-1; cdr3_nt: TGTGCCAGCAGCGTCCCTTCAGGGGCGTATTTGGATGAGCAGTTCTTC; cdr3_aa: CASSVPSGAYLDEQFF
d_call: -; v_call: TRBV20-1; clone_size: -; j_call: TRBJ2-7; cdr3_nt: TGCAGTGCTAGAGCGGTCAGCGAGCAGTACTTC; cdr3_aa: CSARAVSEQYF
d_call: -; v_call: TRBV27; clone_size: -; j_call: TRBJ2-7; cdr3_nt: TGTGCCAGCAGTTTATCTGCGGATTCCTACGAGCAGTACTTC; cdr3_aa: CASSLSADSYEQYF
d_call: -; v_call: TRBV12-3/TRBV12-4; clone_size: few; j_call: TRBJ2-7; cdr3_nt: TGTGCCAGCAGTTTAGTTAACGAGCAGTACTTC; cdr3_aa: CASSLVNEQYF
d_call: -; v_call: TRBV7-9; clone_size: few; j_call: TRBJ2-7; cdr3_nt: TGTGCCAGCAGCCCCTGGGAGGGGGGCACCTACGAGCAGTACTTC; cdr3_aa: CASSPWEGGTYEQYF
d_call: -; v_call: TRBV6-1; clone_size: -; j_call: TRBJ2-6; cdr3_nt: TGTGCCAGCAGTCAATATTCACCCACGGAGGGGGCCAACGTCCTGACTTTC; cdr3_aa: CASSQYSPTEGANVLTF
d_call: -; v_call: TRBV4-1; clone_size: -; j_call: TRBJ2-7; cdr3_nt: TGCGCCAGCAGCCAAGATCATAGTGCTGGTTACGAGCAGTACTTC; cdr3_aa: CASSQDHSAGYEQYF
d_call: -; v_call: TRBV24-1; clone_size: few; j_call: TRBJ2-5; cdr3_nt: TGTGCCACCGAAGGGGCCGGGCCCACTCAAGAGACCCAGTACTTC; cdr3_aa: CATEGAGPTQETQYF
d_call: TRBD2; v_call: TRBV12-3/TRBV12-4; clone_size: few; j_call: TRBJ2-7; cdr3_nt: TGTGCCAGCAGTTTCGGCGGGGGGGTAGGCGAGCAGTACTTC; cdr3_aa: CASSFGGGVGEQYF
d_call: -; v_call: TRBV12-3/TRBV12-4; clone_size: many; j_call: TRBJ1-1; cdr3_nt: TGTGCCAGCAGTTTTTGGGCGGGCGGCGCTGAAGCTTTCTTT; cdr3_aa: CASSFWAGGAEAFF
d_call: -; v_call: TRBV6-1; clone_size: -; j_call: TRBJ2-1; cdr3_nt: TGTGCCAGCAGGCGTCAGGGAGACTACAATGAGCAGTTCTTC; cdr3_aa: CASRRQGDYNEQFF
d_call: -; v_call: TRBV4-2; clone_size: -; j_call: TRBJ2-3; cdr3_nt: TGTGCCAGCAGCCCTTCTACGGGGCCCACAGATACGCAGTATTTT; cdr3_aa: CASSPSTGPTDTQYF
d_call: -; v_call: TRBV7-9; clone_size: few; j_call: TRBJ1-2; cdr3_nt: TGTGCCAGCAGCTTAGGAGGGGACTACACCTTC; cdr3_aa: CASSLGGDYTF
d_call: -; v_call: TRBV7-2; clone_size: once; j_call: TRBJ1-4; cdr3_nt: TGTGCCAGCAGCTCCGGGGGTGGGGTGGAAAAACTGTTTTTT; cdr3_aa: CASSSGGGVEKLFF
d_call: -; v_call: TRBV7-3; clone_size: -; j_call: TRBJ2-1; cdr3_nt: TGTGCCAGCAGCTCCAGCCTGGGGACAAACCACAATGAGCAGTTCTTC; cdr3_aa: CASSSSLGTNHNEQFF
d_call: -; v_call: TRBV10-3; clone_size: -; j_call: TRBJ1-1; cdr3_nt: TGTGCCATCCAGGGAGGAGGCGCTGAAGCTTTCTTT; cdr3_aa: CAIQGGGAEAFF
d_call: -; v_call: TRBV6-5; clone_size: few; j_call: TRBJ2-7; cdr3_nt: TGTGCCAGCAGTTACTCCGGGGGTTTTGGCGAGCAGTACTTC; cdr3_aa: CASSYSGGFGEQYF
d_call: -; v_call: TRBV5-4; clone_size: -; j_call: TRBJ2-7; cdr3_nt: TGTGCCAGCAGCACCTCCGGCAGAGACGAGCAGTACTTC; cdr3_aa: CASSTSGRDEQYF
d_call: -; v_call: TRBV27; clone_size: -; j_call: TRBJ2-3; cdr3_nt: TGTGCCAGCAGTTTCGTTGGGGTTACACCCGGAGATACGCAGTATTTT; cdr3_aa: CASSFVGVTPGDTQYF
d_call: -; v_call: TRBV12-3/TRBV12-4; clone_size: -; j_call: TRBJ2-1; cdr3_nt: TGTGCCAGCATCCCTTACGGGTACAATGAGCAGTTCTTC; cdr3_aa: CASIPYGYNEQFF
d_call: TRBD1; v_call: TRBV7-9; clone_size: few; j_call: TRBJ2-1; cdr3_nt: TGTGCCAGCAGCCCACCGGACAGGGGCCTAGAGCAGTTCTTC; cdr3_aa: CASSPPDRGLEQFF
d_call: -; v_call: TRBV5-1; clone_size: -; j_call: TRBJ2-7; cdr3_nt: TGCGCCAGCAGCTTGTTAGACCCCTACGAGCAGTACTTC; cdr3_aa: CASSLLDPYEQYF
d_call: -; v_call: TRBV3-1; clone_size: -; j_call: TRBJ2-1; cdr3_nt: TGTGCCTGCAGCCAAGAGGTAGCTGGGGGACCCAGCTCCTACAATGAGCAGTTCTTC; cdr3_aa: CACSQEVAGGPSSYNEQFF
d_call: TRBD1; v_call: TRBV7-9; clone_size: -; j_call: TRBJ2-7; cdr3_nt: TGTGCCAGCAGGGAGACAGGGTACCACGAGCAGTACTTC; cdr3_aa: CASRETGYHEQYF
d_call: TRBD1; v_call: TRBV7-9; clone_size: -; j_call: TRBJ2-7; cdr3_nt: TGTGCCAGCAGCTTAGCCGGGACAGGGGTCTACGAGCAGTACTTC; cdr3_aa: CASSLAGTGVYEQYF